This is a list of T cell receptor beta chains from one sample in a study of blood T cells in healthy people across ages. TCRdb called the 5' RACE reads again in MiXCR, with one record for every CDR3 protein. The sample has some 1,000,000 distinct CDR3 sequences; approximately 26% are singletons. This sample was shared with a second study, whose subject was T cells of mothers and their children.

The sequencing input was blood. Receptors originate from a girl aged 2 to 10 in good health. Each CDR3 is given with its conserved first and last residue. The D gene is left open where the match is weak. Where a row states a size, it is once, few, many or the class of an expanded clone; other rows omit it.

TRBV29-1	13	.	few	TRBJ1-4	CSASRVLNEKLFF	TGCAGCGCCTCCCGGGTTCTAAATGAAAAACTGTTTTTT
TRBV12-3/TRBV12-4	14	.	.	TRBJ2-5	CASSIGVLQETQYF	TGTGCCAGCAGCATAGGGGTTTTGCAAGAGACCCAGTACTTC
TRBV6-2/TRBV6-3	11	.	.	TRBJ1-4	CASLGEEKLFF	TGTGCCAGCCTTGGGGAGGAAAAACTGTTTTTT
TRBV4-3	16	TRBD2	.	TRBJ2-2	CASSQGLAGGTGELFF	TGCGCCAGCAGCCAAGGACTAGCGGGGGGAACCGGGGAGCTGTTTTTT
TRBV9	13	.	many	TRBJ2-1	CASSVGRYNEQFF	TGTGCCAGCAGCGTCGGACGTTACAATGAGCAGTTCTTC
TRBV7-6	16	TRBD2	few	TRBJ2-3	CASSPAGTTGTRTQYF	TGTGCCAGCAGCCCAGCCGGGACTACGGGAACCCGTACGCAGTATTTT
TRBV27	14	.	few	TRBJ2-7	CASSFARRSYEQYF	TGTGCCAGCAGTTTTGCCCGGCGCTCCTACGAGCAGTACTTC
TRBV20-1	15	TRBD2	few	TRBJ2-1	CSARYGGAGVDEQFF	TGCAGTGCTCGCTACGGGGGGGCGGGGGTGGATGAGCAGTTCTTC
TRBV7-9	13	.	.	TRBJ1-2	CASSLGDMGGYTF	TGTGCCAGCAGCTTAGGGGACATGGGCGGCTACACCTTC
TRBV7-8	16	TRBD2	few	TRBJ2-5	CASSSVGGVRMETQYF	TGTGCCAGCAGCTCCGTGGGAGGGGTTCGGATGGAGACCCAGTACTTC
TRBV7-9	14	.	.	TRBJ2-7	CASGPDSAIYEQYF	TGTGCCAGCGGACCCGACTCAGCGATCTACGAGCAGTACTTC
TRBV29-1	12	TRBD1	.	TRBJ2-1	CSVWVQGDEQFF	TGCAGCGTATGGGTCCAGGGGGATGAGCAGTTCTTC
TRBV19	14	.	few	TRBJ1-2	CASSTGTLGYGYTF	TGTGCCAGTAGTACGGGGACCTTAGGGTATGGCTACACCTTC
TRBV6-2/TRBV6-3	14	.	.	TRBJ2-7	CASSYLFEGDEQYF	TGTGCCAGCAGTTATTTATTCGAGGGGGACGAGCAGTACTTC
TRBV12-3/TRBV12-4	16	.	.	TRBJ1-2	CASSPSIVGANYGYTF	TGTGCCAGCAGTCCCTCGATCGTAGGAGCTAACTATGGCTACACCTTC
TRBV3-1	16	TRBD2	.	TRBJ2-1	CASSQGLAGVLHEQFF	TGTGCCAGCAGCCAAGGTCTAGCGGGAGTATTGCATGAGCAGTTCTTC
TRBV4-1	16	.	few	TRBJ1-5	CASSRSAGDSNQPQHF	TGCGCCAGCAGCAGGTCGGCAGGAGATAGCAATCAGCCCCAGCATTTT
TRBV3-1	13	.	few	TRBJ2-5	CATKWEAGETQYF	TGTGCCACCAAGTGGGAGGCGGGAGAGACCCAGTACTTC
TRBV24-1	17	.	.	TRBJ2-2	CATSEAGAYPVTGELFF	TGTGCCACCAGTGAGGCGGGGGCCTACCCGGTTACCGGGGAGCTGTTTTTT
TRBV29-1	14	.	.	TRBJ2-1	CSVEEFGRGDEQFF	TGCAGCGTTGAAGAATTCGGCAGGGGGGATGAGCAGTTCTTC
TRBV4-3	15	.	.	TRBJ1-4	CASSQDTGSGEKLFF	TGCGCCAGCAGCCAAGATACGGGGAGTGGAGAAAAACTGTTTTTT
TRBV7-2	18	TRBD2	few	TRBJ2-7	CASSLPNSAGPASYEQYF	TGTGCCAGCAGCCTACCGAACTCAGCGGGGCCAGCCTCCTACGAGCAGTACTTC
TRBV7-2	14	.	.	TRBJ1-1	CASSLSLYQTEAFF	TGTGCCAGCAGCTTATCCCTTTATCAGACTGAAGCTTTCTTT
TRBV24-1	11	.	many	TRBJ2-7	CATARDNEQYF	TGTGCCACCGCCCGGGACAACGAGCAGTACTTC
TRBV19	17	.	.	TRBJ2-4	CASSIGSARLAKNIQYF	TGTGCCAGTAGTATTGGGTCGGCGAGGCTAGCCAAAAACATTCAGTACTTC
TRBV20-1	13	.	few	TRBJ1-1	CSASPHGRGEAFF	TGCAGTGCTTCCCCTCATGGGAGGGGTGAAGCTTTCTTT
TRBV13	16	TRBD2	.	TRBJ2-3	CASSLSPSGYTDTQYF	TGTGCCAGCAGCTTATCGCCTAGCGGGTACACAGATACGCAGTATTTT
TRBV6-2/TRBV6-3	13	TRBD1	few	TRBJ2-1	CSSGTGVYNEQFF	TGTTCCTCCGGGACAGGGGTCTACAATGAGCAGTTCTTC
TRBV20-1	16	TRBD2	few	TRBJ2-1	CSAREPLAKKNNEQFF	TGCAGTGCTAGGGAACCACTAGCGAAGAAAAACAATGAGCAGTTCTTC
TRBV19	17	TRBD1	few	TRBJ2-6	CASFGTGLQTGANVLTF	TGTGCCAGTTTCGGGACAGGGCTTCAGACTGGGGCCAACGTCCTGACTTTC
TRBV19	14	TRBD1	.	TRBJ2-7	CASSTLTGGNEQYF	TGTGCCAGTAGTACTCTGACAGGGGGCAACGAGCAGTACTTC
TRBV5-1	15	.	.	TRBJ2-7	CASRPDPTSTYEQYF	TGCGCCAGCAGACCGGACCCGACAAGCACCTACGAGCAGTACTTC
TRBV4-1	15	TRBD1	.	TRBJ2-2	CASSSPGQGTGELFF	TGCGCCAGCAGCTCGCCGGGACAGGGGACCGGGGAGCTGTTTTTT
TRBV7-8	17	.	few	TRBJ2-7	CASSLLGGDNRTYEQYF	TGTGCCAGCAGCTTATTGGGTGGGGATAATAGAACCTACGAGCAGTACTTC
TRBV11-3	14	.	many	TRBJ2-5	CASSLTTGQETQYF	TGTGCCAGCAGCTTGACGACGGGTCAAGAGACCCAGTACTTC
TRBV20-1	14	.	.	TRBJ2-7	CSAARGGDSYEQYF	TGCAGTGCTGCCCGCGGGGGCGACTCCTACGAGCAGTACTTC
TRBV24-1	11	.	.	TRBJ2-5	CATSDLTLRFF	TGTGCCACCAGTGATTTAACCTTGCGATTCTTC
TRBV7-2	13	.	few	TRBJ1-1	CASSSRVGTEAFF	TGTGCCAGCAGTTCCAGGGTGGGGACTGAAGCTTTCTTT
TRBV29-1	16	TRBD1	.	TRBJ2-7	CSPLGPVTGGYGEQYF	TGCAGCCCGCTTGGACCCGTGACAGGGGGCTACGGCGAGCAGTACTTC
TRBV12-5	15	.	.	TRBJ2-1	CASGLGTVSYNEQFF	TGTGCTAGTGGTTTGGGGACAGTTTCCTACAATGAGCAGTTCTTC
TRBV28	14	.	few	TRBJ2-1	CASSFLGGSNEQFF	TGTGCCAGCAGTTTCCTCGGGGGTAGCAATGAGCAGTTCTTC
TRBV2	14	.	once	TRBJ2-5	CAGTNRDNQETQYF	TGTGCCGGCACAAACAGGGATAACCAAGAGACCCAGTACTTC
TRBV2	13	.	.	TRBJ2-2	CASSAGPTGELFF	TGTGCCAGCTCGGCAGGGCCCACCGGGGAGCTGTTTTTT
TRBV28	17	.	few	TRBJ1-5	CASSYSRGQTSNQPQHF	TGTGCCAGCAGTTACTCGAGGGGACAAACTAGCAATCAGCCCCAGCATTTT
TRBV12-3/TRBV12-4	13	.	few	TRBJ2-3	CASSLIGGDTQYF	TGTGCCAGCAGTTTGATCGGGGGAGATACGCAGTATTTT
TRBV28	16	TRBD2	.	TRBJ2-7	CAIGGPGLATLYEQYF	TGTGCCATCGGGGGGCCCGGACTAGCGACCCTCTACGAGCAGTACTTC
TRBV20-1	11	TRBD2	.	TRBJ2-5	CSAWTSGRQYF	TGCAGTGCTTGGACTAGCGGGAGACAGTACTTC
TRBV3-1	15	.	.	TRBJ2-5	CASSQDLSREETQYF	TGTGCCAGCAGCCAAGATCTATCCAGGGAAGAGACCCAGTACTTC
TRBV3-1	15	TRBD1	.	TRBJ2-7	CASSQAVRQGDEQYF	TGTGCCAGCAGCCAAGCCGTACGACAGGGGGACGAGCAGTACTTC
TRBV28	14	.	.	TRBJ2-3	CASSRLSSTDTQYF	TGTGCCAGCTCCAGGTTATCTAGCACAGATACGCAGTATTTT
TRBV20-1	14	.	few	TRBJ2-7	CSAELLDAPYEQYF	TGCAGTGCTGAGCTCCTCGACGCTCCCTACGAGCAGTACTTC
TRBV12-3/TRBV12-4	11	.	few	TRBJ2-1	CASSTGDEQFF	TGTGCCAGCAGCACGGGGGATGAGCAGTTCTTC
TRBV5-1	14	TRBD2	.	TRBJ2-1	CASHPGLGYNEQFF	TGCGCCAGCCACCCGGGACTAGGATACAATGAGCAGTTCTTC
TRBV29-1	13	.	.	TRBJ1-1	CSVSNELQTEAFF	TGCAGCGTTTCGAACGAGTTGCAAACTGAAGCTTTCTTT
TRBV5-1	15	.	.	TRBJ2-3	CASSLWGVGTDTQYF	TGCGCCAGCAGCTTATGGGGAGTAGGCACAGATACGCAGTATTTT
TRBV29-1	15	.	.	TRBJ2-6	CSVTSSGSGANVLTF	TGCAGCGTCACTTCAAGTGGCTCTGGGGCCAACGTCCTGACTTTC